The 5 T cell receptor beta chains given below trace back to one sample, sequenced in a study of cytotoxic CD8 clonotypes in ibrutinib-treated CLL. Repertoires were generated with immunoSEQ multiplex PCR, while TCRdb's copy carries only in-frame clones and drops some. The table shows tens of thousands of clones, with around 82% occurring only once. Source: PBMCs, taken at disease progression, from a patient treated with ibrutinib. The receptors here all came from a human donor with chronic lymphocytic leukemia.

The chain links TRBV7-3 to TRBJ2-1; possible D gene TRBD1, 6 bases. The ends were cut back, 6 bases at V and 10 bases at J, with 19 bases in the middle. The CDR3 is 14 amino acids. Germline loops: CDR1 SGHTA, CDR2 FQGTGA. CDR3 bases: TGTGCCAGCAGACTCATCCCGGGCGACAGGGAGCAGTTCTTC. This gives the protein CASRLIPGDREQFF. The whole variable domain, filled in from reference TRBV7-3 and TRBJ2-1, reads GAGVSQTPSNKVTEKGKYVELRCDPISGHTALYWYRQSLGQGPEFLIYFQGTGAADDSGLPNDRFFAVRPEGSVSTLKIQRTERGDSAVYLCASRLIPGDREQFFGPGTRLTVL.

The rearrangement links TRBV21-1 to TRBJ1-6; TRBD1 reflects the table's D call only, with no check against the DNA. TRBV21-1 is described as a pseudogene. The CDR3 contains 16 residues. CDR3 nucleotide sequence: TGTGCCAGCAGCATCTACCGGACATGGGGTAATTCACCCCTCCACTTT. Protein sequence: CASSIYRTWGNSPLHF.

The rearrangement links TRBV9 to TRBJ1-1, with D perhaps TRBD1 (6 bases). Trimming left V 0 bases short and J 6 bases short, with 21 bases between. This CDR3 comprises 17 residues. CDR1 SGDLS and CDR2 YYNGEE come from the germline V gene. CDR3 amino acids: CASSVAGGGALNAEAFF. As DNA, the CDR3 is TGTGCCAGCAGCGTAGCCGGGGGCGGGGCGCTAAACGCTGAAGCTTTCTTT. Complete variable domain (other parts from reference TRBV9 and TRBJ1-1): DSGVTQTPKHLITATGQRVTLRCSPRSGDLSVYWYQQSLDQGLQFLIQYYNGEERAKGNILERFSAQQFPDLHSELNLSSLELGDSALYFCASSVAGGGALNAEAFFGQGTRLTVV.

This chain connects TRBV5-1 to TRBJ2-1; 10 nucleotides agree with TRBD2. Trimming took 0 bases from V and 6 from J; bases not matched to a gene: 3. This CDR3 contains 15 residues. Germline V gives CDR1 SGHRS, CDR2 YFSETQ. The CDR3 protein is CASSLVLAGSNEQFF. For the CDR3, the DNA is TGCGCCAGCAGCTTGGTACTAGCGGGGTCCAATGAGCAGTTCTTC.

The V gene is TRBV7-6, the J gene TRBJ1-1; D may be TRBD1 (5 bases). The CDR3 is made up of 12 amino acids. Per the germline V gene, CDR1 is SGHVS and CDR2 is FNYEAQ. V was pared by 11 bases and J by 4 bases, with 14 bases between. CDR3 DNA: TGTGCCTCCCGGGGGTGGGTCACTGAAGCTTTCTTT. Its protein is CASRGWVTEAFF.